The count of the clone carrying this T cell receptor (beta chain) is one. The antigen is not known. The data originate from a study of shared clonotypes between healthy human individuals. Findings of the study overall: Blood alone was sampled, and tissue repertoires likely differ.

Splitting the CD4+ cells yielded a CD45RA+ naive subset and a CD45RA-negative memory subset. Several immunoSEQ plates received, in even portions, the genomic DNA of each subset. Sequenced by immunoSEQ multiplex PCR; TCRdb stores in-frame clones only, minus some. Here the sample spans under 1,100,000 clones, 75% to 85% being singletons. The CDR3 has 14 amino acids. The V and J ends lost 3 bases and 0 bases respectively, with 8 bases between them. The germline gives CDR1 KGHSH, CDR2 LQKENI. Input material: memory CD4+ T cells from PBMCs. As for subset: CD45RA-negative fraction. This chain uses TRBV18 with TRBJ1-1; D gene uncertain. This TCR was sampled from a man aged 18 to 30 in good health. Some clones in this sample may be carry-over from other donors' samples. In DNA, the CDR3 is TGTGCCAGCTCACCCTCCGGAGTGAACACTGAAGCTTTCTTT. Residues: CASSPSGVNTEAFF.